This T cell receptor (beta chain) stems from a study of CD8+CD57+ T cells in acquired aplastic anemia. Study-level information: Sorted CD4+ and CD8+ cell DNA averaged 3.2 ug.

In patients chosen for sequencing, flow cytometry had shown CD8+CD57+ cell expansion. Patients, without exception, had severe acquired aplastic anemia. Sampling of blood occurred while the patients had still received no therapy. Whole-study findings and limits: The same twenty-nine CD8+ CDR3 sequences occurred in patients and in controls.

For CDR3 and TCR beta VDJ profiling, genomic DNA was the template used. TCRdb reanalysed the reads using MiXCR and keeps one entry per CDR3 protein. The data show approximately 470,000 distinct CDR3 sequences, 25% to 40% seen once. The table lists this clonotype with a count of one. Its matching antigen is unknown. A much larger clone lies a single base off, so this may be a read error. This CDR3 has 14 residues. The germline CDR1 and CDR2 sequences are DFQATT and SNEGSKA (reference sequence). This TCR was recovered from a human donor with aplastic anemia. The sequenced sample was sorted CD4+, CD8+, or CD8+CD57+ T cells (not recorded which) from PBMCs. The gene calls are TRBV20-1 and TRBJ2-7, with 8 bases that match TRBD2. CDR3 amino acids: CSATVAGPSYGQYF. The DNA for the CDR3 is TGCAGTGCGACAGTAGCGGGGCCCTCCTACGGGCAGTACTTC.